This T cell receptor beta chain was captured by sequencing in a study of patients and donors after allogeneic stem cell transplantation. Germline CDR1 and CDR2: KGHSH and LQKENI. The junction had 5 bases not matched to a gene; V was cut back by 3 bases and J by 9 bases. The CDR3 is 15 residues long. MiXCR, applied by TCRdb to the RT-PCR reads, yields one record per CDR3 protein. The sample lists more than 20,000 distinct CDR3 sequences, 40% to 45% occurring once. This receptor was identified in a human donor who was either an allogeneic HSCT recipient or a stem cell or donor lymphocyte infusion donor (not recorded which). It is not recorded whose cells these are; they may come from a transplant donor. The gene calls are TRBV18 and TRBJ2-1; 13 nucleotides align to TRBD2. The specimen sequenced was blood, either unsorted or a sorted T cell fraction (not recorded which). The chain's CDR3 is CASSPRTSGRTEQFF. Written as DNA, the CDR3 is TGTGCCAGCTCACCTCGGACTAGCGGGAGAACTGAGCAGTTCTTC.